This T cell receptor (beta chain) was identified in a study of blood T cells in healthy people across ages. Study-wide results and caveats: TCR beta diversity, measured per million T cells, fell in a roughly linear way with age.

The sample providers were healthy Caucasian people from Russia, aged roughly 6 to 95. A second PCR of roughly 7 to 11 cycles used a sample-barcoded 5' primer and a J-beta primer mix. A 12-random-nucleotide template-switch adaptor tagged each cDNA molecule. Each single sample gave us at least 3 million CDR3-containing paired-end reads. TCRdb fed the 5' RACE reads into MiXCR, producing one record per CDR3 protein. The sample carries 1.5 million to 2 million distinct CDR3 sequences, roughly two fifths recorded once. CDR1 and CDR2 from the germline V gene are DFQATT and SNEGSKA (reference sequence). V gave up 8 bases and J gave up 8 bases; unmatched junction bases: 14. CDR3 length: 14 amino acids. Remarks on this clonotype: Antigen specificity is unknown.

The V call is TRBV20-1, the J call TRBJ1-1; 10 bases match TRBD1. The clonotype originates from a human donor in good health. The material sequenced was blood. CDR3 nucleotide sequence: TGCAGTCCGGGACAGGGGTTCACTTCTAGGGAAGCTTTCTTT. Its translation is CSPGQGFTSREAFF.